This T cell receptor beta chain was identified during a study of cytomegalovirus exposure and HLA in healthy donors. PCR primers comprised 60 Vbeta and 13 Jbeta primers. The method was immunoSEQ multiplex PCR; TCRdb's version includes in-frame clones alone and lacks a portion of them. This sample has more than 140,000 clones, with 64% found just once. As to this clone: The junction and the germline gene differ at one end; a read error may be behind it.

The length of the CDR3 is 13 residues. In germline, CDR1 is MNHEY, CDR2 SMNVEV (reference sequence). The V and J genes are TRBV27 and TRBJ2-1; D is possibly TRBD2 (6 bases). The specimen sequenced was PBMCs. This TCR was recovered from a woman in her 30s in good health and CMV-seropositive. The chain's CDR3 is CASSLGEVANRVF. As DNA, the CDR3 is TGTGCCAGCAGTCTAGGGGAGGTGGCAAACCGGGTCTTC.